This passage covers 14 T cell receptor beta chains from one sample sequenced in a study of T cells expressing NK-cell markers. With the 5' RACE reads reprocessed, TCRdb shows one record per CDR3 protein and no DNA. The ten top clones account for approximately 3.6%, within a sample of hundreds of thousands of distinct CDR3 sequences. The specimen sequenced was blood T cells: a sorted CD56 or NKG2C T cell subset, CD4+ or CD8+ T cells, or bulk PBMC T cells (not recorded which). Receptor source: a man younger than 30 in good health.

The chain has TRBV7-9 and TRBJ1-1. Germline assignment: CDR1 SEHNR and CDR2 FQNEAQ (reference sequence). The CDR3 length is 12 residues. CDR3 loop: CASSRDSTEAFF. Supplemented by reference TRBV7-9 and TRBJ1-1, the full variable domain reads DTGVSQNPRHKITKRGQNVTFRCDPISEHNRLYWYRQTLGQGPEFLTYFQNEAQLEKSRLLSDRFSAERPKGSFSTLEIQRTEQGDSAMYLCASSRDSTEAFFGQGTRLTVV.

The chain couples TRBV28 to TRBJ1-3. This CDR3 is built from 14 residues. The germline V gene encodes CDR1 MDHEN and CDR2 SYDVKM. Here the CDR3 reads CASRRSSSGNTIYF. The variable domain in full, with the rest retrieved from reference TRBV28 and TRBJ1-3, is DVKVTQSSRYLVKRTGEKVFLECVQDMDHENMFWYRQDPGLGLRLIYFSYDVKMKEKGDIPEGYSVSREKKERFSLILESASTNQTSMYLCASRRSSSGNTIYFGEGSWLTVV.

The V call is TRBV5-1, the J call TRBJ1-2; TCRdb selects TRBD1, and the lack of DNA leaves this call unchecked. The CDR3 spans 13 residues. Germline lookup yields CDR1 SGHRS and CDR2 YFSETQ. The CDR3 spells CASSIGTAYGYTF. Supplemented by reference TRBV5-1 and TRBJ1-2, the full variable domain reads KAGVTQTPRYLIKTRGQQVTLSCSPISGHRSVSWYQQTPGQGLQFLFEYFSETQRNKGNFPGRFSGRQFSNSRSEMNVSTLELGDSALYLCASSIGTAYGYTFGSGTRLTVV.

The chain uses TRBV11-2 and TRBJ1-1. Germline V gene lookup returns CDR1 SGHAT and CDR2 FQNNGV. There are 17 residues in the CDR3. CDR3 sequence reads: CASSLEAWKWADTEAFF.

The genes are TRBV20-1 and TRBJ2-3; TCRdb selects TRBD1, and the lack of DNA leaves this call unchecked. Germline loops: CDR1 DFQATT, CDR2 SNEGSKA (reference sequence). The CDR3 sequence is 15 residues long. The CDR3 region is CSALTGEGSTDTQYF.

This chain links TRBV12-3 or TRBV12-4 with TRBJ2-5; TCRdb gives TRBD2 as the D gene, but with no DNA this cannot be confirmed. The CDR3 sequence is 17 residues long. The CDR3 is CASSRLAGRVIIETQYF.

V is TRBV29-1 and J is TRBJ2-7. This CDR3 is 14 amino acids long. Germline loops: CDR1 SQVTM, CDR2 ANQGSEA. The CDR3 sequence is CSVELAELNYEQYF.

This chain joins TRBV7-8 and TRBJ2-3; with no DNA, the TCRdb D assignment of TRBD1 cannot be verified. Germline V lookup: CDR1 SGHVS, CDR2 FQNEAQ. The CDR3 runs to 14 residues. The CDR3 spells CASSPGLVSDTQYF.

CDR3 amino acids: CASSLGQGTEKLFF. The J gene is TRBJ1-4, the V gene TRBV7-2; with no DNA, the TCRdb D assignment of TRBD1 cannot be verified. CDR1 is SGHTA and CDR2 is FQGNSA in the germline V gene. This CDR3 contains 14 residues.

The chain has TRBV5-1 and TRBJ2-3; TCRdb calls TRBD2, which cannot be checked without DNA. This CDR3 is 18 amino acids long. Germline lookup yields CDR1 SGHRS and CDR2 YFSETQ. The chain's CDR3 is CASSLAVSGTSGTDTQYF. The entire variable domain, with the rest obtained from reference TRBV5-1 and TRBJ2-3, is as follows: KAGVTQTPRYLIKTRGQQVTLSCSPISGHRSVSWYQQTPGQGLQFLFEYFSETQRNKGNFPGRFSGRQFSNSRSEMNVSTLELGDSALYLCASSLAVSGTSGTDTQYFGPGTRLTVL.

The chain carries TRBV29-1 and TRBJ2-3. The CDR3 has 12 amino acids. In germline, CDR1 is SQVTM, CDR2 ANQGSEA. The CDR3 sequence is CSVFGVGNTQYF.

V and J are TRBV7-2 and TRBJ2-3; TCRdb outputs TRBD2, but without DNA this stays unchecked. This CDR3 contains 14 residues. The germline gives CDR1 SGHTA, CDR2 FQGNSA. The CDR3 loop reads CASILGGITDTQYF.

The chain uses TRBV29-1 and TRBJ2-1; the TCRdb D gene call, TRBD1, has no DNA to confirm it. From germline, CDR1 is SQVTM and CDR2 ANQGSEA. The CDR3 length is 12 residues. The chain's CDR3 is CSVEDVGTKQFF.

The V gene is TRBV24-1, the J gene TRBJ2-1; TCRdb's D gene call, TRBD1, goes unchecked for lack of DNA. From germline, CDR1 is KGHDR and CDR2 SFDVKD. CDR3 length: 17 amino acids. This CDR3 is CATSDYPTGTSYNEQFF.